These 27 T cell receptor beta chains came from one sample sequenced in a study of cytomegalovirus exposure and HLA in healthy donors. PCR was performed using 60 Vbeta and 13 Jbeta primers. Profiled with immunoSEQ multiplex PCR; TCRdb holds only in-frame clones, not every one. The sample records more than 60,000 clones, around 74% being singletons. Sequenced sample: PBMCs. The source of these receptors is a male donor in good health and CMV-seropositive.

This chain uses TRBV5-1 with TRBJ2-2, with TRBD2 matching over 14 bases. The CDR3 consists of 17 residues. V was pared by 0 bases and J by 6 bases, with 4 bases of the junction left unmatched. The germline gives CDR1 SGHRS, CDR2 YFSETQ. CDR3: CASSLAGTSGGPGELFF. The CDR3, as DNA: TGCGCCAGCAGCTTGGCAGGGACTAGCGGGGGACCCGGGGAGCTGTTTTTT. The full variable domain, in which reference TRBV5-1 and TRBJ2-2 provide the parts outside the CDR3, is KAGVTQTPRYLIKTRGQQVTLSCSPISGHRSVSWYQQTPGQGLQFLFEYFSETQRNKGNFPGRFSGRQFSNSRSEMNVSTLELGDSALYLCASSLAGTSGGPGELFFGEGSRLTVL.

This clone was seen a few times. The chain employs TRBV5-6 and TRBJ2-7, with 7 bases identical to TRBD1. The CDR3 runs 15 residues. V trimming: 2 bases; J trimming: 5 bases; junction bases outside the gene matches: 10. Germline-derived CDR1 and CDR2 are SGHDT and YYEEEE. CDR3 bases: TGTGCCAGCAGCTTCGCCACCGACAGGGTAAACGAGCAGTACTTC. Protein sequence: CASSFATDRVNEQYF.

The rearrangement joins TRBV9 to TRBJ1-4, with D possibly being TRBD1 (5 bases). The CDR3 loop spans 15 amino acids. In germline, CDR1 is SGDLS, CDR2 YYNGEE. V lost 3 bases, J lost 5 bases, and 14 bases lay in between. The CDR3 is CASSALDSSNEKLFF. The DNA of the CDR3 is TGTGCCAGCAGCGCTTTAGACAGTTCCAATGAAAAACTGTTTTTT.

The chain links TRBV4-1 to TRBJ1-4, with TRBD1 matching over 7 bases. V dropped 0 bases and J dropped 8; count of bases not matched to a gene: 3. The CDR3 has 14 amino acids. The germline V gene encodes CDR1 MGHRA and CDR2 YSYEKL. CDR3 nucleotides: TGCGCCAGCAGCCAAGAGGGGACAGCGGAAAAACTGTTTTTT. Translating it yields CASSQEGTAEKLFF.

The chain combines TRBV2 with TRBJ1-1, with 10 bases lining up with TRBD1. After removal of 11 bases from V and 4 bases from J, the junction contained 7 bases not matched to a gene. Germline lookup yields CDR1 SNHLY and CDR2 FYNNEI. The CDR3 sequence is 13 residues long. This chain's CDR3 is CAGDRGRATEAFF. The CDR3 DNA reads as TGTGCCGGAGACAGGGGGCGAGCCACTGAAGCTTTCTTT. Full variable domain (missing parts from reference TRBV2 and TRBJ1-1): EPEVTQTPSHQVTQMGQEVILRCVPISNHLYFYWYRQILGQKVEFLVSFYNNEISEKSEIFDDQFSVERPDGSNFTLKIRSTKLEDSAMYFCAGDRGRATEAFFGQGTRLTVV.

The chain uses TRBV5-1 and TRBJ2-7; D is unclear. This CDR3 has 19 amino acids. V was pared by 0 bases and J by 2 bases, with 24 bases between. The V gene's germline CDR1 is SGHRS and CDR2 YFSETQ. The CDR3 spells CASSLGYRTLEPITYEQYF. CDR3 DNA sequence: TGCGCCAGCAGCTTGGGCTACCGTACGCTCGAACCGATAACCTACGAGCAGTACTTC.

V is TRBV27 and J is TRBJ2-3, with 8 bases that match TRBD1. Trimming at V came to 2 bases and at J to 5 bases, leaving 9 bases not matched to a gene. This CDR3 has 16 amino acids. Germline lookup yields CDR1 MNHEY and CDR2 SMNVEV (reference sequence). Here the CDR3 reads CASSLRTGTTGDTQYF. The CDR3 nucleotides read TGTGCCAGCAGTTTAAGGACAGGGACAACCGGAGATACGCAGTATTTT.

The chain employs TRBV5-6 and TRBJ2-6; 8 positions agree with TRBD1. The ends lost 0 bases at V and 7 bases at J; junction bases unmatched: 9. The CDR3 loop spans 17 amino acids. Looked up from germline, CDR1 is SGHDT and CDR2 is YYEEEE. In nucleotides, the CDR3 is TGTGCCAGCAGCTTGGCCACAGGCAGGGGGCCAGCCAACGTCCTGACTTTC. This encodes CASSLATGRGPANVLTF.

The rearrangement links TRBV7-2 to TRBJ1-2; TRBD1 is a possible D gene (6 bases). Looked up from germline, CDR1 is SGHTA and CDR2 is FQGNSA. The CDR3 has 14 residues. V was trimmed by 5 bases and J by 3 bases, leaving 13 bases between them. The CDR3 here is CASSTRTAHYGYTF. DNA for the CDR3: TGTGCCAGCAGCACACGGACAGCCCACTATGGCTACACCTTC. Full variable domain (missing parts from reference TRBV7-2 and TRBJ1-2): GAGVSQSPSNKVTEKGKDVELRCDPISGHTALYWYRQSLGQGLEFLIYFQGNSAPDKSGLPSDRFSAERTGGSVSTLTIQRTQQEDSAVYLCASSTRTAHYGYTFGSGTRLTVV.

The chain employs TRBV6-5 and TRBJ1-3; weak D call: TRBD1 (5 bases). Germline values: CDR1 MNHEY, CDR2 SVGAGI. The ends were cut back, 6 bases at V and 3 bases at J, with 9 bases in the middle. This CDR3 spans 13 amino acids. CDR3 sequence (DNA): TGTGCCAGCAGCGACAGTTTTGGAAACACCATATATTTT. It specifies CASSDSFGNTIYF.

In this sample, this clone turned up a few times. The CDR3 sequence is CAWSTRGDTEAFF. The CDR3 nucleotides read TGTGCCTGGTCGACCAGGGGGGACACTGAAGCTTTCTTT. This chain links TRBV30 with TRBJ1-1, with 7 bases aligning to TRBD1. This CDR3 comprises 13 residues. Trimming removed 5 bases from V and 3 bases from J; junction bases left unmatched: 6. Germline values: CDR1 GTSNPN, CDR2 SVGIG (reference sequence). The full variable domain, rest sourced from reference TRBV30 and TRBJ1-1, is SQTIHQWPATLVQPVGSPLSLECTVEGTSNPNLYWYRQAAGRGLQLLFYSVGIGQISSEVPQNLSASRPQDRQFILSSKKLLLSDSGFYLCAWSTRGDTEAFFGQGTRLTVV.

In this sample, this clone turned up a few times. The chain joins TRBV4-2 to TRBJ1-6, with D tentatively TRBD1 (5 bases). Deletions cut 1 base from V and 10 bases from J, with 14 bases between. In germline, CDR1 is LGHNA, CDR2 YNFKEQ. The CDR3 consists of 15 residues. The chain's CDR3 is CASSQVAGLGSPLHF. The CDR3 region has the DNA TGTGCCAGCAGCCAAGTGGCAGGGCTGGGATCACCCCTCCACTTT.

The CDR3 region is CASSPGGSGEQFF. Written as DNA, the CDR3 is TGTGCCAGCAGTCCGGGGGGATCGGGTGAGCAGTTCTTC. The V and J genes are TRBV28 and TRBJ2-1; 7 bases map to TRBD2. Germline CDR1 is MDHEN and CDR2 is SYDVKM. Germline trimming cut 5 bases from V and 9 bases from J; bases unmatched to any gene: 7. The CDR3 consists of 13 residues.

This clone was seen a handful of times. The rearrangement joins TRBV7-6 to TRBJ2-7; TRBD2 agrees at 7 bases. The germline V gene encodes CDR1 SGHVS and CDR2 FNYEAQ. The CDR3 loop spans 13 amino acids. Losses at the gene ends were 7 bases for V and 2 bases for J; bases not matched to a gene: 5. The CDR3 region is CASTRGEAYEQYF. The CDR3 DNA reads TGTGCCAGCACCCGGGGGGAAGCCTACGAGCAGTACTTC.

The V call is TRBV6-5, the J call TRBJ1-2, with 10 bases lining up with TRBD1. This CDR3 region has 14 residues. In germline, CDR1 is MNHEY, CDR2 SVGAGI. Germline trimming cut 6 bases from V and 8 bases from J; bases unmatched to any gene: 9. CDR3 sequence reads: CASSSDRGRGGYTF. The CDR3 region has the DNA TGTGCCAGCAGCTCCGACAGGGGGCGAGGGGGCTACACCTTC.

The chain carries TRBV5-1 and TRBJ1-6, with D perhaps matching TRBD1 (5 bases). The V end lost 4 bases, the J end lost 4 bases, and 9 bases lay between the germline ends. The germline V gene encodes CDR1 SGHRS and CDR2 YFSETQ. The CDR3 has 14 amino acids. In DNA form, the CDR3 reads TGCGCCAGCAGCCCTCGGGGGTATAATTCACCCCTCCACTTT. Amino acid sequence: CASSPRGYNSPLHF.

In this sample, this clone turned up once. DNA of the CDR3: TGCGCCAGCAGCGTACGACAGGGAGGATCTGGAAACACCATATATTTT. This codes for CASSVRQGGSGNTIYF. The V gene is TRBV5-1, the J gene TRBJ1-3; TRBD1 matches 7 bases. V lost 4 bases and J lost 1; bases outside the gene matches: 8. Looked up from germline, CDR1 is SGHRS and CDR2 is YFSETQ. The CDR3 totals 16 residues.

This sequence joins TRBV4-2 and TRBJ1-2, with 7 bases that match TRBD1. This CDR3 comprises 18 residues. V lost 0 bases and J lost 1; bases outside the gene matches: 11. CDR1 and CDR2 from the germline V gene are LGHNA and YNFKEQ. CDR3 in amino acids: CASSQDVWDREDNYGYTF. As DNA, the CDR3 is TGTGCCAGCAGCCAAGATGTGTGGGACAGAGAGGATAACTATGGCTACACCTTC.

The chain recombines TRBV18 with TRBJ2-5; maybe TRBD2 (6 bases). Germline V gives CDR1 KGHSH, CDR2 LQKENI. CDR3 size: 14 residues. Trimming pared 1 base from V and 3 bases from J, leaving 9 bases between. The DNA of the CDR3 is TGTGCCAGCTCACCACAAACGGGGGAAGAGACCCAGTACTTC. Translated: CASSPQTGEETQYF. The variable domain in full, with the rest retrieved from reference TRBV18 and TRBJ2-5, is NAGVMQNPRHLVRRRGQEARLRCSPMKGHSHVYWYRQLPEEGLKFMVYLQKENIIDESGMPKERFSAEFPKEGPSILRIQQVVRGDSAAYFCASSPQTGEETQYFGPGTRLLVL.

The chain employs TRBV6-5 and TRBJ1-2; D gene ambiguous. Per the germline V gene, CDR1 is MNHEY and CDR2 is SVGAGI. The CDR3 is 13 amino acids. V was pared by 3 bases and J by 2 bases, with 7 bases between. CDR3 residues: CASSYNSNYGYTF. CDR3 nucleotide sequence: TGTGCCAGCAGTTATAATAGCAACTATGGCTACACCTTC.

The chain employs TRBV6-5 and TRBJ1-2, with D possibly being TRBD1 (6 bases). This CDR3 comprises 15 residues. CDR1 is MNHEY, CDR2 SVGAGI, per germline. The V end was cut by 5 bases, the J end by 7 bases, with 20 bases between. The CDR3 coding sequence is TGTGCCAGCAGTACGCGTGGACAGTCCTCACTTGGCTACACCTTC. Its protein is CASSTRGQSSLGYTF.

V gene TRBV6-4 combines with J gene TRBJ1-4; 7 bases are shared with TRBD1. This CDR3 is 13 amino acids long. Germline CDR1 reads MRHNA; CDR2 reads SNTAGT. Germline trimming cut 6 bases from V and 8 bases from J; bases unmatched to any gene: 6. CDR3 sequence: CASSLRTGEKLFF. Here the CDR3 DNA reads TGTGCCAGCAGCCTCAGGACAGGCGAAAAACTGTTTTTT.

The rearrangement links TRBV4-1 to TRBJ2-3, with 7 bases aligning to TRBD1. The CDR3 totals 16 residues. Unmatched junction bases numbered 3, after V lost 0 bases and J lost 0 bases. Germline-derived CDR1 and CDR2 are MGHRA and YSYEKL. CDR3 sequence: CASSQEDRPSTDTQYF. CDR3 in DNA: TGCGCCAGCAGCCAAGAGGACAGGCCTAGCACAGATACGCAGTATTTT.

V gene TRBV6-6 combines with J gene TRBJ2-5; D not certain. The DNA end favors TRBJ2-7, so the J call may be wrong. This CDR3 region has 13 residues. The germline V gene has CDR1 MNHNY and CDR2 SVGAGI (reference sequence). This CDR3 is CASSPRSQYEQYF. The CDR3 nucleotides read TGTGCCAGCAGTCCCCGTAGTCAATACGAGCAGTACTTC.

The rearrangement uses TRBV2 and TRBJ2-5; TRBD1 matches 7 bases. CDR3 length: 13 amino acids. From germline, CDR1 is SNHLY and CDR2 FYNNEI. After removal of 5 bases from V and 5 bases from J, the junction contained 5 bases not matched to a gene. CDR3 loop: CASSTGVGETQYF. The CDR3 bases are TGTGCCAGCAGTACAGGGGTGGGGGAGACCCAGTACTTC.

This clone has just one count. This sequence joins TRBV7-8 and TRBJ2-7; no reliable D call. Germline V gene lookup returns CDR1 SGHVS and CDR2 FQNEAQ. The CDR3 consists of 13 residues. Trimming took off 0 bases at V and 3 bases at J, with 6 bases between the two ends. The DNA of the CDR3 is TGTGCCAGCAGCTTAGCGAACAGCTACGAGCAGTACTTC. Translating gives CASSLANSYEQYF.

The V and J genes are TRBV5-6 and TRBJ1-2, with D maybe TRBD1 (5 bases). V was trimmed by 0 bases and J by 4 bases, leaving 16 bases between them. There are 16 residues in the CDR3. Per the germline V gene, CDR1 is SGHDT and CDR2 is YYEEEE. The CDR3 bases are TGTGCCAGCAGCTTGGTAACCAGGGAGGGCTTCTATGGCTACACCTTC. Translation gives CASSLVTREGFYGYTF.